The rows below give T cell receptor beta chains drawn from one sample of a study of glioma-infiltrating T cells. TCRdb re-derived calls from the multiplex PCR reads in MiXCR, one entry per CDR3 protein. The sample holds 150,000 to 200,000 distinct CDR3 sequences, around 40% seen once. Sample: glioma tissue, nonneoplastic brain tissue, or PBMCs (not recorded which). The source is a human donor with low-grade glioma or glioblastoma, undergoing nonglioma brain surgery, or in good health (not recorded which). CDR3s include the opening cysteine and the closing phenylalanine or tryptophan. The D gene is left open where the match is weak. Size is omitted from some rows. Given values are once, few, many or a class for expanded clones.

many,TRBV19,TRBJ2-1,TRBD1,CASSLDREYNEQFF,TGTGCCAGTAGCCTGGACAGGGAGTACAATGAGCAGTTCTTC
.,TRBV2,TRBJ2-1,.,CASSEAWRSPYDEQFF,TGTGCCAGCAGTGAAGCCTGGCGAAGTCCTTACGATGAGCAGTTCTTC
.,TRBV20-1,TRBJ2-3,TRBD2,CSAWDRARLAGRADTQYF,TGCAGTGCTTGGGACAGAGCCAGACTAGCGGGACGGGCAGATACGCAGTATTTT
many,TRBV20-1,TRBJ2-7,.,CSASFGGGRYEQYF,TGCAGTGCTAGCTTTGGAGGGGGCCGCTACGAGCAGTACTTC
.,TRBV20-1,TRBJ2-7,TRBD2,CSARLAALTYEQYF,TGCAGTGCCAGACTAGCGGCCTTGACCTACGAGCAGTACTTC
.,TRBV7-2,TRBJ2-3,.,CASSPDLRSRATQYF,TGTGCCAGCAGCCCGGACCTACGTTCCCGGGCTACGCAGTATTTT
few,TRBV7-2,TRBJ2-1,TRBD2,CASSLAGLAEPAF,TGTGCCAGCAGCTTAGCTGGACTAGCGGAGCCAGCCTTC
many,TRBV25-1,TRBJ1-1,.,CASSEGRANTEAFF,TGTGCCAGCAGTGAAGGAAGGGCAAACACTGAAGCTTTCTTT
many,TRBV7-8,TRBJ2-5,.,CASSLAQTKETQYF,TGTGCCAGCAGCTTAGCACAGACAAAAGAGACCCAGTACTTC
many,TRBV10-3,TRBJ1-1,.,CAISDSMRTEAFF,TGTGCCATCAGTGACAGTATGAGGACTGAAGCTTTCTTT
.,TRBV12-3/TRBV12-4,TRBJ2-2,TRBD2,CASLNSSGSPTGELFF,TGTGCCAGCCTCAATTCTAGCGGGAGCCCCACCGGGGAGCTGTTTTTT
many,TRBV7-2,TRBJ1-5,.,CASSSTGGRQPQHF,TGTGCCAGCAGCTCCACAGGAGGGCGTCAGCCCCAGCATTTT
many,TRBV6-9,TRBJ1-2,.,CASSSWTVQTSYGYTF,TGTGCCAGCAGTTCCTGGACCGTCCAGACATCCTATGGCTACACCTTC
.,TRBV3-1,TRBJ2-5,TRBD2,CASSSSGGYQETQYF,TGTGCCAGCAGCTCTAGCGGAGGGTACCAAGAGACCCAGTACTTC
.,TRBV7-2,TRBJ2-1,TRBD1,CSSSQGQGITYNEHFF,TGTTCCAGCAGCCAAGGACAGGGAATTACCTACAATGAGCATTTCTTC
many,TRBV12-3/TRBV12-4,TRBJ1-5,.,CASSSRIDYSNQPQHF,TGTGCCAGCAGTTCCCGGATCGATTATAGCAATCAGCCCCAGCATTTT
many,TRBV6-2/TRBV6-3,TRBJ2-7,TRBD2,CASSYSGTWGLAGEQYF,TGTGCCAGCAGTTACTCCGGGACTTGGGGACTAGCGGGCGAGCAGTACTTC
few,TRBV12-3/TRBV12-4,TRBJ2-7,.,CASSFIGGNEQYF,TGTGCCAGCAGTTTCATCGGGGGCAACGAGCAGTACTTC
.,TRBV6-5,TRBJ2-5,.,CASSPPLSGQETQYF,TGTGCCAGCAGTCCACCACTTAGCGGCCAAGAGACCCAGTACTTC
few,TRBV5-1,TRBJ2-1,TRBD2,CASSQREGRNEQFF,TGCGCCAGCAGCCAGCGGGAGGGCCGAAATGAGCAGTTCTTC
.,TRBV2,TRBJ2-1,TRBD2,CASNSPGTGAGEQFF,TGTGCCAGCAACAGTCCCGGGACGGGAGCGGGGGAGCAGTTCTTC
many,TRBV20-1,TRBJ2-7,TRBD2,CSAGKGTSGNEQYF,TGCAGTGCGGGGAAAGGGACTAGCGGCAACGAGCAGTACTTC
.,TRBV28,TRBJ2-1,.,CASSLRSEFSNEQFF,TGTGCCAGCAGCCTCCGGTCCGAGTTCTCCAATGAGCAGTTCTTC
.,TRBV14,TRBJ1-4,.,CAISFPTGERLFF,TGTGCCATCAGCTTCCCAACTGGAGAAAGACTGTTTTTT
.,TRBV19,TRBJ1-5,TRBD1,CASSTSGQGVYGNQPQHF,TGTGCCAGTAGTACCTCGGGACAGGGGGTATATGGCAATCAGCCCCAGCATTTT
.,TRBV19,TRBJ1-1,TRBD1,CASSIATGAEAFF,TGTGCCAGTAGTATAGCGACAGGGGCTGAAGCTTTCTTT
.,TRBV19,TRBJ1-2,.,CASSLGGLAYGYTF,TGTGCCAGTAGTCTTGGGGGCTTAGCCTATGGCTACACCTTC
many,TRBV20-1,TRBJ1-5,TRBD1,CSARRQGVNQPQHF,TGCAGTGCTCGGAGACAGGGGGTCAATCAGCCCCAGCATTTT
few,TRBV14,TRBJ2-7,TRBD2,CASSPRLAGAYEQYF,TGTGCCAGCAGCCCAAGACTAGCGGGAGCCTACGAGCAGTACTTC
.,TRBV29-1,TRBJ2-2,.,CSVDSLTSTGELFF,TGCAGCGTGGACAGCTTGACGAGCACCGGGGAGCTGTTTTTT
.,TRBV3-1,TRBJ1-5,.,CASSQDGVRPQHF,TGTGCCAGCAGCCAAGACGGGGTAAGGCCCCAGCATTTT
.,TRBV20-1,TRBJ2-6,.,CSASTGGGSGANVLTF,TGCAGTGCTTCAACAGGTGGGGGGTCCGGGGCCAACGTCCTGACTTTC
.,TRBV11-2,TRBJ2-7,.,CASSLDDPQVYEQYF,TGTGCCAGCAGCTTAGACGACCCCCAGGTCTACGAGCAGTACTTC
.,TRBV2,TRBJ1-5,.,CASVGGDRNQPQHF,TGTGCCAGCGTCGGAGGGGATAGAAATCAGCCCCAGCATTTT
many,TRBV25-1,TRBJ2-1,.,CASRPNTAREQFF,TGTGCCAGCAGGCCAAATACGGCACGGGAGCAGTTCTTC
.,TRBV7-9,TRBJ2-5,TRBD2,CASSSRTSGRPQETQYF,TGTGCCAGCAGCAGCAGGACTAGCGGGAGACCGCAAGAGACCCAGTACTTC
many,TRBV20-1,TRBJ2-1,.,CSATGTSIAQFF,TGCAGTGCTACCGGGACTTCGATAGCGCAGTTCTTC
few,TRBV6-1,TRBJ2-7,.,CASSPRTTDEQYF,TGTGCCAGCAGCCCCCGGACGACCGACGAGCAGTACTTC
.,TRBV19,TRBJ2-4,TRBD1,CASSKDRGYIQYF,TGTGCCAGTAGTAAAGACAGGGGTTACATTCAGTACTTC
.,TRBV10-3,TRBJ1-1,TRBD1,CAISTLQGMLTEAFF,TGTGCCATCAGCACCCTACAGGGGATGTTGACTGAAGCTTTCTTT
many,TRBV20-1,TRBJ2-1,.,CSAEGGVSYSEQFF,TGCAGTGCTGAAGGCGGAGTGTCGTATAGTGAGCAGTTCTTC
many,TRBV5-4,TRBJ2-3,.,CASSLGDTSTDTQYF,TGTGCCAGCAGCTTGGGAGACACTAGCACAGATACGCAGTATTTT
few,TRBV2,TRBJ2-7,TRBD2,CASCLAGSYEQYF,TGTGCCAGCTGTCTAGCGGGATCGTACGAGCAGTACTTC
.,TRBV7-9,TRBJ2-3,TRBD2,CASSASGRAITQYF,TGTGCCAGCAGCGCGAGCGGGAGGGCCATAACGCAGTATTTT
many,TRBV12-3/TRBV12-4,TRBJ2-7,.,CASSLIEYEQYF,TGTGCCAGCAGTTTGATCGAGTACGAGCAGTACTTC
many,TRBV25-1,TRBJ1-2,TRBD1,CASTLGQGAGYTF,TGTGCCAGCACCCTAGGACAGGGGGCAGGCTACACCTTC
.,TRBV20-1,TRBJ2-3,TRBD2,CSAPQRLAGWEDTQYF,TGCAGTGCCCCCCAACGCCTAGCGGGTTGGGAAGATACGCAGTATTTT
many,TRBV27,TRBJ2-5,.,CASSLASLAIQETQYF,TGTGCCAGCAGTTTAGCAAGCCTAGCAATTCAAGAGACCCAGTACTTC
many,TRBV28,TRBJ1-2,.,CASSLGRGPNYGYTF,TGTGCCAGCAGTTTAGGGAGGGGCCCTAACTATGGCTACACCTTC